This passage covers 10 T cell receptor beta chains from one sample sequenced in a study of T cell repertoires in cytomegalovirus infection. Their antigens remain unidentified. TCRdb called the reads again in MiXCR, with one record for every CDR3 protein. The data hold about 890,000 distinct CDR3 sequences, with roughly 30% observed a single time. The starting material was cultured CD8+ T cells from PBMCs, obtained from culture after CMV antigen stimulation. Receptors originate from a human donor in good health (CMV status not recorded). Some clones in this sample may be carry-over from other donors' samples.

J is TRBJ2-4 and V is TRBV25-1, with 7 bases aligning to TRBD1. Per the germline V gene, CDR1 is MGHDK and CDR2 is SYGVNS. The CDR3 totals 13 residues. V was pared by 6 bases and J by 6 bases, with 5 bases of the junction left unmatched. The CDR3: CASRSRDRNIQYF. The CDR3 bases are TGTGCCAGCAGGAGCCGGGACAGAAACATTCAGTACTTC.

In its sample, this clonotype was seen many times. V is TRBV7-9 and J is TRBJ1-4; 7 bases align to TRBD1. The CDR3 has 14 residues. The junction had 7 bases not matched to a gene; V was cut back by 5 bases and J by 7 bases. The V gene's germline CDR1 is SEHNR and CDR2 FQNEAQ (reference sequence). In DNA form, the CDR3 reads TGTGCCAGCAGCCAGACAGGGAGCCTTGAAAAACTGTTTTTT. Protein sequence: CASSQTGSLEKLFF. Complete variable domain (other parts from reference TRBV7-9 and TRBJ1-4): DTGVSQNPRHKITKRGQNVTFRCDPISEHNRLYWYRQTLGQGPEFLTYFQNEAQLEKSRLLSDRFSAERPKGSFSTLEIQRTEQGDSAMYLCASSQTGSLEKLFFGSGTQLSVL.

This clonotype occurred many times. The chain combines TRBV7-2 with TRBJ1-6, with 7 bases fitting TRBD1. The CDR3 sequence is 16 residues long. V lost 4 bases to trimming and J lost 3 bases; unmatched junction nucleotides: 6. Germline V gives CDR1 SGHTA, CDR2 FQGNSA. CDR3 DNA sequence: TGTGCCAGCAGCTCGACAGGGAACAGCTATAATTCACCCCTCCACTTT. It translates to CASSSTGNSYNSPLHF.

V gene TRBV4-1 combines with J gene TRBJ2-3; perhaps TRBD1 as D (5 bases). Trimming took off 7 bases at V and 1 base at J, with 12 bases between the two ends. CDR3 length equals 14 residues. The germline CDR1 and CDR2 sequences are MGHRA and YSYEKL. The DNA of the CDR3 is TGCGCCAGCAAAGACAGTACTGGCACAGATACGCAGTATTTT. This sequence encodes CASKDSTGTDTQYF.

V and J are TRBV6-5 and TRBJ2-5; 7 bases are a match to TRBD1. This CDR3 is built from 15 residues. From germline, CDR1 is MNHEY and CDR2 SVGAGI. The J segment lost 3 bases and the V segment lost 5 bases, leaving 9 bases of the junction unmatched. The CDR3 reads CASSTPGQIEETQYF. The DNA of the CDR3 is TGTGCCAGCAGTACTCCGGGACAGATAGAAGAGACCCAGTACTTC.

There are many counts of this clonotype. The chain recombines TRBV6-2 or TRBV6-3 with TRBJ2-5, with D uncertain. The CDR3 has 13 residues. The germline CDR1 and CDR2 sequences are MNHEY and SVGEGT. The V gene lost 2 bases and the J gene lost 4 bases, with 8 bases spanning the gap. CDR3 in DNA: TGTGCCAGCAGTTACATGTCGGGAGAGACCCAGTACTTC. It specifies CASSYMSGETQYF.

This clonotype was counted only a few times. CDR3 amino acids: CASRHRDSKYNEQFF. CDR3 nucleotide sequence: TGTGCCAGCAGGCACCGGGACAGTAAGTACAATGAGCAGTTCTTC. The rearrangement joins TRBV6-2 or TRBV6-3 to TRBJ2-1; 7 nucleotides align to TRBD1. CDR3 length equals 15 residues. J was trimmed by 4 bases and V by 6 bases; bases with no gene match: 9. Germline loops: CDR1 MNHEY, CDR2 SVGEGT.

The rearrangement links TRBV13 to TRBJ1-1, with a weak D call TRBD1 (6 bases). Germline V lookup: CDR1 PRHDT, CDR2 FYEKMQ (reference sequence). Deletions cut 5 bases from V and 4 bases from J, with 17 bases between. The CDR3 is 15 amino acids. The CDR3 DNA sequence: TGTGCCAGCAGCCAAAGGGGGGGGCGGGTCACTGAAGCTTTCTTT. It encodes CASSQRGGRVTEAFF.

In this sample, this clonotype turned up a few times. The chain combines TRBV7-2 with TRBJ1-1; D is uncertain. Germline loops: CDR1 SGHTA, CDR2 FQGNSA. V gave up 9 bases and J gave up 6 bases, with 11 bases separating them. The length of the CDR3 is 11 residues. The CDR3 here is CASFGWAEAFF. In DNA form, the CDR3 reads TGTGCCAGTTTTGGGTGGGCTGAAGCTTTCTTT.

This clonotype was recorded many times. V and J are TRBV27 and TRBJ2-1, with 7 bases fitting TRBD1. The CDR3 loop spans 15 amino acids. Germline CDR1 reads MNHEY; CDR2 reads SMNVEV (reference sequence). V lost 5 bases to trimming and J lost 4 bases; unmatched junction nucleotides: 8. This CDR3 reads CASSQGGLPYNEQFF. The CDR3, as DNA: TGTGCCAGCAGTCAAGGGGGCCTACCATACAATGAGCAGTTCTTC.